Reported below is one TCR beta chain. The record originates from a study of cytomegalovirus exposure and HLA in healthy donors. Germline trimming cut 5 bases from V and 5 bases from J; bases unmatched to any gene: 16. Germline loops: CDR1 SGHTA, CDR2 FQGNSA. This CDR3 has 17 amino acids. The PCR employed 60 Vbeta primers together with 13 Jbeta primers. Sequencing was performed with immunoSEQ multiplex PCR; in TCRdb, only in-frame clones are kept and a portion is missing. The table records roughly 65,000 clones, about 82% of them present only once. The sequence came from a young woman in good health and CMV-seronegative. Sequencing input: PBMCs. The chain employs TRBV7-2 and TRBJ2-7; TRBD1 aligns across 9 bases. The CDR3 nucleotides read TGTGCCAGCAGCACGTACTCGGGACAGGGAGAAAGAAACGAGCAGTACTTC. Encoded protein: CASSTYSGQGERNEQYF.